This TCR beta chain emerged from a study of blood T cell repertoires in COVID-19. Study information: Specimens from acute and convalescent COVID-19 originated in the United States, Italy and Spain.

CDR3 length equals 14 residues. Per germline, CDR1 SGHTA and CDR2 FQGNSA. Trimming removed 5 bases at V and 12 bases at J, with 20 bases between. Measured with immunoSEQ multiplex PCR; TCRdb has only the in-frame clones, and not every one. The sample holds about 150,000 clones, about 89% seen once. The TCR originated in a man in his fifties or sixties with acute or convalescent COVID-19. The chain employs TRBV7-2 and TRBJ2-1; D may be TRBD2 (5 bases). Sample: peripheral blood. The chain's CDR3 is CASSPAMRETVQFF. The CDR3 nucleotides read TGTGCCAGCAGCCCCGCTATGAGGGAAACCGTGCAGTTCTTC.